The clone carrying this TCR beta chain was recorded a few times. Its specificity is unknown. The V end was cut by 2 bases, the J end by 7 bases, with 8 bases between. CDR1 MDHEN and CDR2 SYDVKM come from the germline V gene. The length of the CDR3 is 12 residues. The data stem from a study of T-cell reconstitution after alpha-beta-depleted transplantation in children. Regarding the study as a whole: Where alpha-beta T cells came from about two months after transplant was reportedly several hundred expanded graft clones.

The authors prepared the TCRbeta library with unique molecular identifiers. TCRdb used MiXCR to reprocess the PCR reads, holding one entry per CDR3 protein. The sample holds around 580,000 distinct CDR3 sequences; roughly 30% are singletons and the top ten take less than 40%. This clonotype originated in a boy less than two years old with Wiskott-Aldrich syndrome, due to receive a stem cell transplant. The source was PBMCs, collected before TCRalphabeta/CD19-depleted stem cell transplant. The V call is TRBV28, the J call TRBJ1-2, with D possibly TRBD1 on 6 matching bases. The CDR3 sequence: CASSLVRGGYTF. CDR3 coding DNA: TGTGCCAGCAGTTTAGTCAGGGGTGGCTACACCTTC.